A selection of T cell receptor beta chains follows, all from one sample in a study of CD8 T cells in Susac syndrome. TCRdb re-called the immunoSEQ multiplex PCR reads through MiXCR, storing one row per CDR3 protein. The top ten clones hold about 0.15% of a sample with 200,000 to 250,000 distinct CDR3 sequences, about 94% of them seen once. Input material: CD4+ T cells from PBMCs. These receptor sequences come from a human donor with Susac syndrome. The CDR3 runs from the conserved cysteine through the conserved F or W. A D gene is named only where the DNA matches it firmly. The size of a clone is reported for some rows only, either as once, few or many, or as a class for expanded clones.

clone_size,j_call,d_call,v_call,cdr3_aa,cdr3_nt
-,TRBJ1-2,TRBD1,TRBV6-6,CASSWGTGGLQGRYTF,TGTGCCAGCAGTTGGGGGACAGGGGGCCTTCAAGGACGCTACACCTTC
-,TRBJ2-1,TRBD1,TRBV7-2,CASSHTGDSYNEQFF,TGTGCCAGCAGCCACACAGGGGACTCCTACAATGAGCAGTTCTTC
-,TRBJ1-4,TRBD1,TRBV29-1,CSVQRTGVNEKLFF,TGCAGCGTTCAGCGGACAGGGGTAAATGAAAAACTGTTTTTT
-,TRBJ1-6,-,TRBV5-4,CASSPRGRRVYSPLHF,TGTGCCAGCAGCCCCAGGGGTAGGCGCGTCTATTCACCCCTCCACTTT
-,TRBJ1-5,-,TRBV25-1,CASSGRGNQPQHF,TGTGCCAGCAGTGGCAGGGGCAATCAGCCCCAGCATTTT
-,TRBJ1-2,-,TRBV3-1,CASSQGLGLTSYGYTF,TGTGCCAGCAGCCAAGGGTTAGGGCTAACGAGCTATGGCTACACCTTC
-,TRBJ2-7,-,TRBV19,CASSIVQGQYEQYF,TGTGCCAGTAGTATCGTACAGGGTCAATACGAGCAGTACTTC
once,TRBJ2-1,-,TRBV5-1,CASSFILGNEQFF,TGCGCCAGCAGCTTCATCCTGGGGAATGAGCAGTTCTTC
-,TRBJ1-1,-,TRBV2,CASSEALPYTEAFF,TGTGCCAGCAGTGAAGCGCTCCCCTACACTGAAGCTTTCTTT
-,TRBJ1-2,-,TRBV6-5,CASSVGGIYGYTF,TGTGCCAGCAGTGTGGGGGGGATCTATGGCTACACCTTC